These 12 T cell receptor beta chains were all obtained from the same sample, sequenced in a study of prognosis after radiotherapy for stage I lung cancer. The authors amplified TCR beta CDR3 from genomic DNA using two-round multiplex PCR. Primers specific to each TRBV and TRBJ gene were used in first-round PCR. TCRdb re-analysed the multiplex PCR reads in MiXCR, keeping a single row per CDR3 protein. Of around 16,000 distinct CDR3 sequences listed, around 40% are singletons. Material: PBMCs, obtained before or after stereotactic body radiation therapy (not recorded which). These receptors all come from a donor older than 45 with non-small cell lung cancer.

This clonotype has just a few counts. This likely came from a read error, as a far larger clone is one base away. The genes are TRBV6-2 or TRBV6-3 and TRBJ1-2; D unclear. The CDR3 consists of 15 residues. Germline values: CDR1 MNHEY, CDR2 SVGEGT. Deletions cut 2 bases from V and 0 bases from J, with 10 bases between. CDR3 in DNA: TGTGCCAGCAGTTACCACGGGGTACCTAACTATGGCTACACCTTC. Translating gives CASSYHGVPNYGYTF.

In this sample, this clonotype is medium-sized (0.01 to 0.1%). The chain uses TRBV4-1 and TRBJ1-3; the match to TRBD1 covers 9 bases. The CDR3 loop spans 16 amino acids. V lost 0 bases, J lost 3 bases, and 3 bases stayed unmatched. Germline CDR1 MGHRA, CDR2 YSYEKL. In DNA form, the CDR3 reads TGCGCCAGCAGCCAAGATTGGGGACAGGGTGGAAACACCATATATTTT. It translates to CASSQDWGQGGNTIYF.

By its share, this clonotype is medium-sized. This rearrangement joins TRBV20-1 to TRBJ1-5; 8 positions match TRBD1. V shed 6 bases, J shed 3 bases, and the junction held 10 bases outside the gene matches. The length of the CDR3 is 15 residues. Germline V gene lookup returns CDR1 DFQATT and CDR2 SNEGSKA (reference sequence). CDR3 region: CSAPSGTGYNQPQHF. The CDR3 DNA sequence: TGCAGTGCACCTAGCGGGACAGGTTACAATCAGCCCCAGCATTTT.

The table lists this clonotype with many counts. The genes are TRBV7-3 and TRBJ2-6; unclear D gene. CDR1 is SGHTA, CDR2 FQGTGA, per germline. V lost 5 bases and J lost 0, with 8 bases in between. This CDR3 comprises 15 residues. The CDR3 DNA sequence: TGTGCCAGCAGCCCGACAAGCTCTGGGGCCAACGTCCTGACTTTC. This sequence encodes CASSPTSSGANVLTF.

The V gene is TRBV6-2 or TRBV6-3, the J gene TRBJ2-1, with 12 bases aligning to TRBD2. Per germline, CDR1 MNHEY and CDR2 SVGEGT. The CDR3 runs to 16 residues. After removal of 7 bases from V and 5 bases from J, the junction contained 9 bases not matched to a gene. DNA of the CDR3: TGTGCCAGCATCGACTGTACTAGCGGGGGGAACAATGAGCAGTTCTTC. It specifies CASIDCTSGGNNEQFF.

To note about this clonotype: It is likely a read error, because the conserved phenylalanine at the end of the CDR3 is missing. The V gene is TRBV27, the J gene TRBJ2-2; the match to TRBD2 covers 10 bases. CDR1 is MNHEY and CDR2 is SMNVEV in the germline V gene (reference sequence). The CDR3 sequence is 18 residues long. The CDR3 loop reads CTSILVVLAGTTAGELFL. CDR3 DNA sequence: TGTACCAGCATTTTAGTAGTACTAGCGGGAACTACGGCCGGGGAGCTGTTTCTT.

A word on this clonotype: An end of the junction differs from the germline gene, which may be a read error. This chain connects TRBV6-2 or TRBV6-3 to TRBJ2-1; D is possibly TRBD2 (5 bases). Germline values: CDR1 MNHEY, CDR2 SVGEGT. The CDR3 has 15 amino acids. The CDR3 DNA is TGTGCCTGCAGTTACCACAACGGGGATGGGAATGAGCAGTTCTTC. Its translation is CACSYHNGDGNEQFF.

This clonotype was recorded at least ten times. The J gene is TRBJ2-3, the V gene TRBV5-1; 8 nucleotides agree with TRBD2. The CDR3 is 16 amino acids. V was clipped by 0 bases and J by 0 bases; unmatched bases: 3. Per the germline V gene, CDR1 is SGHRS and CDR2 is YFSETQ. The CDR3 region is CASSLGSGGSTDTQYF. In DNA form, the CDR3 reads TGCGCCAGCAGCTTGGGAAGCGGGGGTAGCACAGATACGCAGTATTTT.

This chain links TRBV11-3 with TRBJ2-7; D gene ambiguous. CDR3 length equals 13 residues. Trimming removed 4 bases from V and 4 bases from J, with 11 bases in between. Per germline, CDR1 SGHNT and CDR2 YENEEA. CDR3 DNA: TGTGCCAGCAGCTCCCGGCCCCTGTACGAGCAGTACTTC. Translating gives CASSSRPLYEQYF.

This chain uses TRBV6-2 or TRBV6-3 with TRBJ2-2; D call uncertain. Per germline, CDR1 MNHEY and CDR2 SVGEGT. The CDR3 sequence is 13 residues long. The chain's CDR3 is CVNSLSETGELFF. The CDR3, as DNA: TGTGTCAACAGCCTTAGTGAAACCGGGGAGCTGTTTTTT.

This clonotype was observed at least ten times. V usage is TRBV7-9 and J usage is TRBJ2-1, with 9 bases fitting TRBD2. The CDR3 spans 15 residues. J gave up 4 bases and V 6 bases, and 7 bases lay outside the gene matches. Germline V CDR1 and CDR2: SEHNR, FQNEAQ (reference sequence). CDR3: CASSYSGGQYNEQFF. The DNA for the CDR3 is TGTGCCAGCAGTTATAGCGGGGGCCAGTACAATGAGCAGTTCTTC.

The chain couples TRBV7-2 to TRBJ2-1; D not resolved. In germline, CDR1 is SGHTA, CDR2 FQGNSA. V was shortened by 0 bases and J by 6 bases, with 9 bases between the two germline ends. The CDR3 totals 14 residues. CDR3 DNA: TGTGCCAGCAGCTTAGCGCCGGGTGCCAATGAGCAGTTCTTC. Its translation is CASSLAPGANEQFF. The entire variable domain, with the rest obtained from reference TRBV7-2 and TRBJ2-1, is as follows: GAGVSQSPSNKVTEKGKDVELRCDPISGHTALYWYRQSLGQGLEFLIYFQGNSAPDKSGLPSDRFSAERTGGSVSTLTIQRTQQEDSAVYLCASSLAPGANEQFFGPGTRLTVL.